This passage covers 23 T cell receptor beta chains from one sample sequenced in a study of cytotoxic CD8 clonotypes in ibrutinib-treated CLL. The protocol was immunoSEQ multiplex PCR, while the TCRdb copy is restricted to in-frame clones and leaves out a portion. The repertoire holds about 310,000 clones, with almost 80% as singletons. Sequenced material: PBMCs, taken before ibrutinib treatment. All receptors come from a human donor with chronic lymphocytic leukemia.

The chain uses TRBV5-4 and TRBJ2-7; TRBD2 matches at 8 bases. V was pared by 4 bases and J by 5 bases, with 8 bases of the junction left unmatched. The CDR3 has 14 amino acids. Germline V gene lookup returns CDR1 SGHNT and CDR2 YYREEE (reference sequence). CDR3 in amino acids: CASSRRTSFNEQYF. The CDR3 region has the DNA TGTGCCAGCAGCCGGCGGACTAGCTTTAACGAGCAGTACTTC.

This chain connects TRBV6-5 to TRBJ2-3; TRBD1 agrees at 7 bases. V shed 5 bases and J 2 bases; nucleotides not matched to a gene: 7. Germline lookup yields CDR1 MNHEY and CDR2 SVGAGI. This CDR3 region has 15 residues. CDR3 sequence: CASSRTGAYTDTQYF. The CDR3 DNA reads as TGTGCCAGCAGTCGGACAGGAGCTTACACAGATACGCAGTATTTT.

J is TRBJ2-7 and V is TRBV7-9; D not resolved. CDR3 length equals 11 residues. The V gene's germline CDR1 is SEHNR and CDR2 FQNEAQ (reference sequence). The ends were cut back, 8 bases at V and 0 bases at J, with 5 bases in the middle. The CDR3 nucleotides are TGTGCCAGCGGCAACTCCTACGAGCAGTACTTC. Its protein product is CASGNSYEQYF.

The chain employs TRBV2 and TRBJ2-2; D gene ambiguous. The CDR3 contains 12 residues. CDR1 is SNHLY, CDR2 FYNNEI, per germline. V shed 8 bases and J shed 7 bases, with 11 bases lying between them. CDR3 region: CASLERRGELFF. CDR3 sequence (DNA): TGTGCCAGCTTAGAAAGGCGCGGGGAGCTGTTTTTT.

This sequence joins TRBV30 and TRBJ1-5; TRBD1 matches at 7 bases. Germline CDR1 GTSNPN, CDR2 SVGIG (reference sequence). The CDR3 has 14 residues. The ends lost 5 bases at V and 3 bases at J; junction bases unmatched: 7. CDR3 sequence (DNA): TGTGCCTGGGATGTCGGACAGGTCAATCAGCCCCAGCATTTT. Its protein is CAWDVGQVNQPQHF.

The chain is built from TRBV7-8 and TRBJ1-1; D is uncertain. The CDR3 contains 15 residues. Deletions cut 4 bases from V and 2 bases from J, with 14 bases between. Germline assignment: CDR1 SGHVS and CDR2 FQNEAQ. The CDR3, as DNA: TGTGCCAGCAGCTATTACCCCGGGAGCAACACTGAAGCTTTCTTT. Amino acid sequence: CASSYYPGSNTEAFF.

The CDR3 reads CASSLRGNQPQHF. In DNA form, the CDR3 reads TGTGCCAGCAGCTTACGGGGCAATCAGCCCCAGCATTTT. The chain combines TRBV6-5 with TRBJ1-5; D not resolved. V dropped 6 bases and J dropped 2 bases, with 8 bases sitting between them. Germline V gives CDR1 MNHEY, CDR2 SVGAGI. This CDR3 is 13 amino acids long.

This rearrangement joins TRBV9 to TRBJ2-2; unclear D gene. This CDR3 has 15 residues. Germline V gene lookup returns CDR1 SGDLS and CDR2 YYNGEE. V dropped 0 bases and J dropped 2 bases, with 8 bases sitting between them. The CDR3 here is CASSVGVHNTGELFF. The CDR3 nucleotides are TGTGCCAGCAGCGTAGGCGTACATAACACCGGGGAGCTGTTTTTT.

The DNA of the CDR3 is TGTGCCACCAGCAGAGGGACCTCCGGACTCTCGCACTACGAGCAGTACTTC. Translating gives CATSRGTSGLSHYEQYF. The rearrangement uses TRBV15 and TRBJ2-7; tentative D call: TRBD2 (5 bases). V was clipped by 1 base and J by 3 bases, with 19 bases between them. Germline CDR1 LNHNV, CDR2 YYDKDF (reference sequence). The CDR3 totals 17 residues. The full variable domain, in which reference TRBV15 and TRBJ2-7 provide the parts outside the CDR3, is DAMVIQNPRYQVTQFGKPVTLSCSQTLNHNVMYWYQQKSSQAPKLLFHYYDKDFNNEADTPDNFQSRRPNTSFCFLDIRSPGLGDTAMYLCATSRGTSGLSHYEQYFGPGTRLTVT.

This chain joins TRBV5-5 and TRBJ1-2, with D perhaps TRBD1 (5 bases). Germline CDR1 and CDR2: SGHKS and YYEKEE (reference sequence). Trimming left V 4 bases short and J 3 bases short, with 10 bases between. CDR3 length equals 13 residues. The CDR3 here is CASSPDSYYGYTF. The CDR3 nucleotides are TGTGCCAGCAGCCCCGACAGTTACTATGGCTACACCTTC.

CDR3 sequence: CASSPSPGQGGTEAFF. In DNA, the CDR3 is TGTGCCAGCAGTCCCTCCCCTGGACAGGGCGGGACTGAAGCTTTCTTT. The rearrangement joins TRBV28 to TRBJ1-1; the match to TRBD1 covers 8 bases. The germline V gene encodes CDR1 MDHEN and CDR2 SYDVKM. V lost 5 bases and J lost 5; bases outside the gene matches: 13. This CDR3 has 16 residues.

This rearrangement joins TRBV30 to TRBJ2-1, with TRBD2 matching over 9 bases. Germline loops: CDR1 GTSNPN, CDR2 SVGIG (reference sequence). This CDR3 contains 16 residues. V dropped 2 bases and J dropped 2; count of bases not matched to a gene: 7. CDR3 DNA: TGTGCCTGGAGTCAAGGGACTAGCATGACCTACAATGAGCAGTTCTTC. Protein: CAWSQGTSMTYNEQFF.

The chain has TRBV30 and TRBJ2-7; a weak D match, TRBD2 (6 bases). In germline, CDR1 is GTSNPN, CDR2 SVGIG (reference sequence). The CDR3 extends over 14 amino acids. V shed 4 bases and J shed 2 bases, with 15 bases lying between them. Written as DNA, the CDR3 is TGTGCCTGGATTAGCCCTAGCGTAACCTACGAGCAGTACTTC. It translates to CAWISPSVTYEQYF. Supplemented by reference TRBV30 and TRBJ2-7, the full variable domain reads SQTIHQWPATLVQPVGSPLSLECTVEGTSNPNLYWYRQAAGRGLQLLFYSVGIGQISSEVPQNLSASRPQDRQFILSSKKLLLSDSGFYLCAWISPSVTYEQYFGPGTRLTVT.

To note about this clone: The sample holds other DNA sequences that translate to the same CDR3. The CDR3 nucleotides are TGTGCCAGCAGTTACTCGGGGGATGGCTACACCTTC. Translation: CASSYSGDGYTF. The V gene is TRBV6-5, the J gene TRBJ1-2; TRBD1 is a possible D gene (5 bases). V lost 0 bases, J lost 6 bases, and 5 bases lay in between. Looked up from germline, CDR1 is MNHEY and CDR2 is SVGAGI. CDR3 size: 12 residues.

This clone has just a few counts. The chain employs TRBV13 and TRBJ2-7; 10 nucleotides match TRBD1. The CDR3 totals 13 residues. V trimming: 4 bases; J trimming: 6 bases; junction bases outside the gene matches: 3. Germline CDR1 PRHDT, CDR2 FYEKMQ (reference sequence). The CDR3 is CASSSGTGAEQYF. Here the CDR3 DNA reads TGTGCCAGCAGCTCCGGGACAGGGGCCGAGCAGTACTTC. Based on the CDR3 plus reference TRBV13 and TRBJ2-7, the full variable domain is AAGVIQSPRHLIKEKRETATLKCYPIPRHDTVYWYQQGPGQDPQFLISFYEKMQSDKGSIPDRFSAQQFSDYHSELNMSSLELGDSALYFCASSSGTGAEQYFGPGTRLTVT.

This chain joins TRBV5-1 and TRBJ1-1; TRBD1 is a possible D gene (6 bases). The CDR3 runs to 16 residues. Germline V gene sequence: CDR1 SGHRS, CDR2 YFSETQ. The ends were cut back, 2 bases at V and 0 bases at J, with 14 bases in the middle. CDR3 sequence: CASSFRTGTLNTEAFF. CDR3 sequence (DNA): TGCGCCAGCAGCTTCCGCACAGGGACATTGAACACTGAAGCTTTCTTT.

The CDR3 loop reads CASSVAGLNTEAFF. The CDR3, as DNA: TGTGCCAGCAGCGTAGCAGGTTTGAACACTGAAGCTTTCTTT. V gene TRBV9 combines with J gene TRBJ1-1; no firm D call. V was pared by 0 bases and J by 0 bases, with 6 bases between. The CDR3 is 14 residues long. Germline V gene data show CDR1 as SGDLS and CDR2 as YYNGEE. Drawing the rest from reference TRBV9 and TRBJ1-1, the complete variable domain is DSGVTQTPKHLITATGQRVTLRCSPRSGDLSVYWYQQSLDQGLQFLIQYYNGEERAKGNILERFSAQQFPDLHSELNLSSLELGDSALYFCASSVAGLNTEAFFGQGTRLTVV.

The CDR3 bases are TGTGCCAGCAGTAAACTGGACAGGGATGGAGGCTACACCTTC. Protein: CASSKLDRDGGYTF. V is TRBV6-5 and J is TRBJ1-2, with 8 bases identical to TRBD1. Per the germline V gene, CDR1 is MNHEY and CDR2 is SVGAGI. V shed 5 bases, J shed 8 bases, and the junction held 10 bases outside the gene matches. This CDR3 is built from 14 residues.

The chain recombines TRBV4-1 with TRBJ1-5; 7 nucleotides match TRBD1. Germline trimming cut 0 bases from V and 0 bases from J; bases unmatched to any gene: 11. The CDR3 runs 19 residues. The germline gives CDR1 MGHRA, CDR2 YSYEKL. In DNA form, the CDR3 reads TGCGCCAGCAGCCAAGATCCAGGACGGACAGGCCATAGCAATCAGCCCCAGCATTTT. It is translated as CASSQDPGRTGHSNQPQHF.

The rearrangement joins TRBV6-5 to TRBJ2-5; D gene uncertain. This CDR3 has 15 residues. Germline V gene data show CDR1 as MNHEY and CDR2 as SVGAGI. Trimming took off 6 bases at V and 2 bases at J, with 16 bases between the two ends. In nucleotides, the CDR3 is TGTGCCAGCAGCCGCAACCAGTACAATCAAGAGACCCAGTACTTC. Amino acid sequence: CASSRNQYNQETQYF.

This chain uses TRBV4-1 with TRBJ2-5; D is ambiguous. The V end lost 0 bases, the J end lost 5 bases, and 10 bases lay between the germline ends. The CDR3 is 14 amino acids. CDR1 is MGHRA and CDR2 is YSYEKL in the germline V gene. CDR3 region: CASSQEATRETQYF. CDR3 coding DNA: TGCGCCAGCAGCCAAGAAGCGACAAGGGAGACCCAGTACTTC.

The chain combines TRBV5-6 with TRBJ2-7; 8 bases match TRBD2. CDR1 and CDR2 from the germline V gene are SGHDT and YYEEEE. V trimming: 1 base; J trimming: 2 bases; junction bases outside the gene matches: 5. The CDR3 consists of 15 residues. Here the CDR3 reads CASSLFGRAPYEQYF. In DNA, the CDR3 is TGTGCCAGCAGCTTGTTCGGGAGGGCCCCCTACGAGCAGTACTTC.

This clone was counted between two and nine times. The chain uses TRBV4-2 and TRBJ2-6; a weak D match, TRBD1 (5 bases). V was shortened by 3 bases and J by 2 bases, with 11 bases between the two germline ends. Germline V CDR1 and CDR2: LGHNA, YNFKEQ. The CDR3 spans 16 residues. The CDR3 nucleotides are TGTGCCAGCAGCCAGGATCAAGGGGCTGGGGCCAACGTCCTGACTTTC. This translates into CASSQDQGAGANVLTF.